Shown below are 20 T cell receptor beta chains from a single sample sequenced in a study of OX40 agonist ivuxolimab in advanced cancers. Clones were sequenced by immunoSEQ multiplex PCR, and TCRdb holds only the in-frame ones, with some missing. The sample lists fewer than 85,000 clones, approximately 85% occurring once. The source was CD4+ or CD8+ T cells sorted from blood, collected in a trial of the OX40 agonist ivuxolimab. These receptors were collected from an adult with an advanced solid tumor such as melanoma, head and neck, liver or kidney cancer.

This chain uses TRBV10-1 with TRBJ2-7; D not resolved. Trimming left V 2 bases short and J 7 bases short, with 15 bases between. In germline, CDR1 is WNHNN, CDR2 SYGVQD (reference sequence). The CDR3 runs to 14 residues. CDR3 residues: CASSEPSPRREQYF. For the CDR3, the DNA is TGCGCCAGCAGTGAGCCCTCTCCCCGCCGAGAGCAGTACTTC.

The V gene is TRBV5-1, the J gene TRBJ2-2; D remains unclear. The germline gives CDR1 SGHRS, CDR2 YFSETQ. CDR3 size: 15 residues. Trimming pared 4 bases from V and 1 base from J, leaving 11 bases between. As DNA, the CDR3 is TGCGCCAGCAGCCTACGACCGGTGAACACCGGGGAGCTGTTTTTT. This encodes CASSLRPVNTGELFF. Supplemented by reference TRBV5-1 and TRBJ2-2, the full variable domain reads KAGVTQTPRYLIKTRGQQVTLSCSPISGHRSVSWYQQTPGQGLQFLFEYFSETQRNKGNFPGRFSGRQFSNSRSEMNVSTLELGDSALYLCASSLRPVNTGELFFGEGSRLTVL.

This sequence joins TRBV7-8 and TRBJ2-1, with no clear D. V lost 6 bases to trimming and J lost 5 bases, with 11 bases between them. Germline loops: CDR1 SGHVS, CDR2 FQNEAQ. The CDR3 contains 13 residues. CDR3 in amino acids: CASRAARDNEQFF. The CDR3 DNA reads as TGTGCCAGCAGGGCGGCCAGAGACAATGAGCAGTTCTTC.

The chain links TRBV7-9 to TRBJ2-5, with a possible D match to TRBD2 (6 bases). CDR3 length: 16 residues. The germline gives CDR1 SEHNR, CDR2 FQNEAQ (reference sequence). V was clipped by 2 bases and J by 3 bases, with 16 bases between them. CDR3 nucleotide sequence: TGTGCCAGCAGCTTAACGGTACAATGGGGGGAAGAGACCCAGTACTTC. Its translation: CASSLTVQWGEETQYF.

The CDR3 sequence: CASSSVGRSVEQYF. The CDR3 nucleotides are TGTGCCAGCAGCTCGGTCGGGAGGTCCGTGGAGCAGTACTTC. The rearrangement uses TRBV7-2 and TRBJ2-7; 7 bases line up with TRBD2. Trimming cost V 4 bases and J 7 bases; bases outside gene matches: 10. Germline CDR1 is SGHTA and CDR2 is FQGNSA. The CDR3 totals 14 residues. The whole variable domain, filled in from reference TRBV7-2 and TRBJ2-7, reads GAGVSQSPSNKVTEKGKDVELRCDPISGHTALYWYRQSLGQGLEFLIYFQGNSAPDKSGLPSDRFSAERTGGSVSTLTIQRTQQEDSAVYLCASSSVGRSVEQYFGPGTRLTVT.

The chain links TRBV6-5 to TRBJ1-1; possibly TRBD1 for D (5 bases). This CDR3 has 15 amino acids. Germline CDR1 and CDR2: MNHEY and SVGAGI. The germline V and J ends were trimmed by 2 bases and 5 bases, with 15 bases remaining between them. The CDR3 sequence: CASSYGQGLKTEAFF. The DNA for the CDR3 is TGTGCCAGCAGTTACGGGCAGGGACTAAAAACTGAAGCTTTCTTT.

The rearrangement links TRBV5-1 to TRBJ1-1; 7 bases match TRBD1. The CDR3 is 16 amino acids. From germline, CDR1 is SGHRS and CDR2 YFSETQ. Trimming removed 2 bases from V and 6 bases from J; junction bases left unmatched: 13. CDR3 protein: CASSLRPTGAIPEAFF. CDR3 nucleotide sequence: TGCGCCAGCAGCTTACGTCCCACAGGGGCGATCCCTGAAGCTTTCTTT.

The CDR3 sequence is CASSSGQGTGTNEKLFF. The CDR3 nucleotides read TGTGCCAGCAGCTCCGGACAGGGGACGGGCACTAATGAAAAACTGTTTTTT. V gene TRBV7-2 combines with J gene TRBJ1-4, with 9 bases that match TRBD1. Germline CDR1 SGHTA, CDR2 FQGNSA. The CDR3 length is 17 residues. J gave up 2 bases and V 4 bases, and 8 bases lay outside the gene matches.

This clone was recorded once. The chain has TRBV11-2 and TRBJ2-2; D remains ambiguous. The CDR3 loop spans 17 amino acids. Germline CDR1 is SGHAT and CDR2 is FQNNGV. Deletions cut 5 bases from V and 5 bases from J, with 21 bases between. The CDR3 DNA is TGTGCCAGCAGCCGTGGAGTCTGGGCATCGATAACCGGGGAGCTGTTTTTT. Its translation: CASSRGVWASITGELFF.

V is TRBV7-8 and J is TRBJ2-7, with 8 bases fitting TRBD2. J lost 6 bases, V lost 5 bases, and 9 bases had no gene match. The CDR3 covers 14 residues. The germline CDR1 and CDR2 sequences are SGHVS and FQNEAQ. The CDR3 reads CASSALAGLGEQYF. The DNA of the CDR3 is TGTGCCAGCAGCGCCCTGGCGGGACTAGGCGAGCAGTACTTC. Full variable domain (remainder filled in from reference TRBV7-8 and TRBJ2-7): GAGVSQSPRYKVAKRGQDVALRCDPISGHVSLFWYQQALGQGPEFLTYFQNEAQLDKSGLPSDRFFAERPEGSVSTLKIQRTQQEDSAVYLCASSALAGLGEQYFGPGTRLTVT.

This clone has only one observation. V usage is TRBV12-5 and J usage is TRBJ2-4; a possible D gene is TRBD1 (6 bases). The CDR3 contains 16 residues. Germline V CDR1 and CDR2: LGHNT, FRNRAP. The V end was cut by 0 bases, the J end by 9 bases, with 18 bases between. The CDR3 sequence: CASGLVGRQARGIQYF. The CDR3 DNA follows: TGTGCTAGTGGTTTGGTTGGGCGACAGGCAAGGGGCATTCAGTACTTC.

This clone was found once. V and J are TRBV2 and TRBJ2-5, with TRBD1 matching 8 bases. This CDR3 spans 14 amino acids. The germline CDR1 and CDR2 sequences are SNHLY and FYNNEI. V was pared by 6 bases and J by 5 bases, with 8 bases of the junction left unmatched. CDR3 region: CASRPTGGRETQYF. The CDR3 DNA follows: TGTGCCAGCAGGCCCACAGGGGGTAGGGAGACCCAGTACTTC.

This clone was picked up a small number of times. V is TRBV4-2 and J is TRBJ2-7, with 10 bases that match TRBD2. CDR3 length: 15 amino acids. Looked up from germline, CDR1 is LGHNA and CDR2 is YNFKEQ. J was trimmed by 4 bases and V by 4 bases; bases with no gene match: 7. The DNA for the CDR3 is TGTGCCAGCAGCCCCCAGGGGACTAGCGAGTACGAGCAGTACTTC. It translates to CASSPQGTSEYEQYF.

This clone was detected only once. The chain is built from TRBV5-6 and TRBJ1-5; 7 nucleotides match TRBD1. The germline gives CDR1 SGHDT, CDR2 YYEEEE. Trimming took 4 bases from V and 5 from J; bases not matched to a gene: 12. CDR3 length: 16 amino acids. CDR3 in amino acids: CASSRLGGARDQPQHF. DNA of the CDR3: TGTGCCAGCAGCCGACTAGGGGGCGCAAGGGATCAGCCCCAGCATTTT.

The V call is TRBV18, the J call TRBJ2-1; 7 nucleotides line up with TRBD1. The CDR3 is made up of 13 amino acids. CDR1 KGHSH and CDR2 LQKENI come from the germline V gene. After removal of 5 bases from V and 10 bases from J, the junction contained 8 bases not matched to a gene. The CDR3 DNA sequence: TGTGCCAGCTCATTTCGACAGGGTGACGAGCAGTTCTTC. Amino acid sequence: CASSFRQGDEQFF.

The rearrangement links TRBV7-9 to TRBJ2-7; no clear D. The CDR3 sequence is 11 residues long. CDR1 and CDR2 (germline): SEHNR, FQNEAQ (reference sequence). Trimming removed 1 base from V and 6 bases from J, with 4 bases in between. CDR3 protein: CASSLGVEQYF. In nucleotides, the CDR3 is TGTGCCAGCAGCTTAGGGGTCGAGCAGTACTTC. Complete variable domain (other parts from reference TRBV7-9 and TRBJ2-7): DTGVSQNPRHKITKRGQNVTFRCDPISEHNRLYWYRQTLGQGPEFLTYFQNEAQLEKSRLLSDRFSAERPKGSFSTLEIQRTEQGDSAMYLCASSLGVEQYFGPGTRLTVT.

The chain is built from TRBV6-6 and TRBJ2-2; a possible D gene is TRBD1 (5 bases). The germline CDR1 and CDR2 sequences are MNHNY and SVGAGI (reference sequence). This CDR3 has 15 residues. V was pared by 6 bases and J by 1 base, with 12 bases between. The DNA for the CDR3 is TGTGCCAGCAGACCCAGGGCATTGAACACCGGGGAGCTGTTTTTT. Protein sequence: CASRPRALNTGELFF.

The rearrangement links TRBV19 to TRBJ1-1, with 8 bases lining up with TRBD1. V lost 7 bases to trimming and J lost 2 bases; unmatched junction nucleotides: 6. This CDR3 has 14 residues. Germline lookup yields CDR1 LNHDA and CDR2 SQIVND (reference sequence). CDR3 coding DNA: TGTGCCAGTATCCGGACAGGGCTTAACACTGAAGCTTTCTTT. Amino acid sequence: CASIRTGLNTEAFF. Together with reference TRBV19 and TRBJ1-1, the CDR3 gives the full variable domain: DGGITQSPKYLFRKEGQNVTLSCEQNLNHDAMYWYRQDPGQGLRLIYYSQIVNDFQKGDIAEGYSVSREKKESFPLTVTSAQKNPTAFYLCASIRTGLNTEAFFGQGTRLTVV.

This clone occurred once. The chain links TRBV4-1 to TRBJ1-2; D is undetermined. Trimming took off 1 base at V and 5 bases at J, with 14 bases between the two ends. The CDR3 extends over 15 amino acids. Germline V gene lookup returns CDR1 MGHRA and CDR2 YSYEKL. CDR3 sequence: CASSQVAALIYGYTF. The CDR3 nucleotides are TGCGCCAGCAGCCAAGTGGCCGCGTTGATTTATGGCTACACCTTC.

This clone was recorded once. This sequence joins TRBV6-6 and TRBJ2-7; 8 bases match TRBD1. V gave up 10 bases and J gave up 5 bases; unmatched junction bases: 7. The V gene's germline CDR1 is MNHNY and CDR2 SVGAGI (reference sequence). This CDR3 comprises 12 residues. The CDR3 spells CATDQGAHEQYF. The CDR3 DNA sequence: TGTGCCACGGACCAGGGGGCCCACGAGCAGTACTTC.